The T cell receptor (beta chain) described here comes from a study of identical twins. Study outcomes and limitations: The abundant beta clonotypes from cord blood had fewer insertions, and memory repertoires had none of this.

This clonotype was recorded a few times. Antigen unknown. Each CDR3 protein gets one entry after TCRdb re-called the 5' RACE reads with MiXCR. Of fewer than 650,000 distinct CDR3 sequences listed, just over 7% are singletons. These data are also associated with another study on yellow fever vaccine responses in identical twins.

Specimen: PBMCs. The clonotype originates from a woman aged 18-29 years in good health.

CDR3 DNA: TGTGCCAGCAGGCAGGGGGCTGGGGAGCTGTTTTTT. Translated, it gives CASRQGAGELFF. The J gene is TRBJ2-2, the V gene TRBV12-3 or TRBV12-4; TRBD1 agrees at 8 bases. The CDR3 is 12 amino acids. The V and J ends lost 6 bases and 8 bases, in that order; junction bases with no gene match: 2.